This TCR beta chain was recovered during a study of CD4 T cells in relation to SARS-CoV-2 and coronaviruses. This table comes from immunoSEQ multiplex PCR, and its TCRdb copy is limited to in-frame clones, with some not included. Of 9,500 to 12,000 clones detected, approximately 69% appear once; the ten largest clones hold about a sixth. The unexposed donors gave CD4+ T cells in about 2011-2019, prior to COVID-19. The cells were cultured for 9 to 11 days before CD4+ T cells were isolated. In this sample, this clone turned up once. Its antigen remains unknown. This CDR3 spans 14 amino acids. Deletions cut 0 bases from V and 4 bases from J, with 9 bases between. Per the germline V gene, CDR1 is SGHRS and CDR2 is YFSETQ.

This TCR came from a human donor in good health. The sequencing input was CD4+ T cells from PBMCs, cultured in vitro. This chain links TRBV5-1 with TRBJ2-3, with D perhaps matching TRBD2 (5 bases). CDR3 protein: CASSLDGGSDTQYF. In nucleotides, the CDR3 is TGCGCCAGCAGCTTGGATGGAGGATCAGATACGCAGTATTTT.